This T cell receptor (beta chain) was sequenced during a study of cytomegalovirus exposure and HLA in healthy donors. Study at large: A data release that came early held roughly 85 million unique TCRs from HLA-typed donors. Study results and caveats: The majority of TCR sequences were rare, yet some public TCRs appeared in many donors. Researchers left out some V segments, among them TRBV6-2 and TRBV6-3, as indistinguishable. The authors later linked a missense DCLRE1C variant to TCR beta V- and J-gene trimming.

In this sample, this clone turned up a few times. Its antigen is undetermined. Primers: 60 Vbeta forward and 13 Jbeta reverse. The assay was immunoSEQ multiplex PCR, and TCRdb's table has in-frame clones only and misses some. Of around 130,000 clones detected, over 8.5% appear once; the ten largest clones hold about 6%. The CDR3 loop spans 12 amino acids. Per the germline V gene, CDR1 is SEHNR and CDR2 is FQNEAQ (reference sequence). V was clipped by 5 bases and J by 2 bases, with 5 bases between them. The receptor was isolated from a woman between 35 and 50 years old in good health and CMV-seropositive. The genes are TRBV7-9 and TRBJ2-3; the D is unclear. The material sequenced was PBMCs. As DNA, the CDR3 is TGTGCCAGCAGCACTCTCACAGATACGCAGTATTTT. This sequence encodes CASSTLTDTQYF.